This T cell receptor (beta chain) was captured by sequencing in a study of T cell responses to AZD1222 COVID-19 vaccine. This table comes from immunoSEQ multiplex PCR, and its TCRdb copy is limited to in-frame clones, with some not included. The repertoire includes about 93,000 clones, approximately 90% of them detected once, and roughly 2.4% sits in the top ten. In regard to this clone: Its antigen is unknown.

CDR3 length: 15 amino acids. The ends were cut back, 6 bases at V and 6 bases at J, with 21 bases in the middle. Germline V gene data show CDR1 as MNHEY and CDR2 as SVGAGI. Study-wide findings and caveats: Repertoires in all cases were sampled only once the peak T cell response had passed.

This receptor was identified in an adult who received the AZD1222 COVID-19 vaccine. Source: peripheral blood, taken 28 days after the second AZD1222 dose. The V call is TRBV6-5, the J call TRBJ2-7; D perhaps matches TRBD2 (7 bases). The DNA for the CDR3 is TGTGCCAGCAGATTTCTAGCGGTTGGGGGCTCCGAGCAGTACTTC. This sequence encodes CASRFLAVGGSEQYF.